Below, 18 T cell receptor beta chains from the same sample are listed, as sequenced in a study of blood T cell repertoires in COVID-19. The assay was immunoSEQ multiplex PCR, and TCRdb's table has in-frame clones only and misses some. This sample yields 200,000 to 250,000 clones, of which approximately 78% are seen a single time; 5.2% belongs to the top ten. The sequencing input was peripheral blood. The receptors come from a woman in her seventies with COVID-19, enrolled during active disease.

This clone was seen a few times. An end of the junction differs from the germline gene, which may be a read error. The chain uses TRBV28 and TRBJ2-7, with TRBD1 as a possible D gene (5 bases). CDR1 and CDR2 (germline): MDHEN, SYDVKM. The CDR3 has 13 residues. CDR3 residues: CASSLSRAVLQHF. The CDR3, as DNA: TGTGCCAGCAGTTTATCCAGGGCAGTTTTACAGCACTTC.

CDR3 loop: CASSESGRHEQYF. DNA for the CDR3: TGCGCCAGCAGCGAGAGCGGGAGGCACGAGCAGTACTTC. V and J are TRBV5-1 and TRBJ2-7; 9 bases align to TRBD2. Per germline, CDR1 SGHRS and CDR2 YFSETQ. The CDR3 runs 13 residues. V gave up 4 bases and J gave up 5 bases; unmatched junction bases: 4.

The chain combines TRBV7-9 with TRBJ1-3; perhaps TRBD1 as D (6 bases). Trimming removed 3 bases from V and 4 bases from J, with 16 bases in between. The germline V gene encodes CDR1 SEHNR and CDR2 FQNEAQ (reference sequence). The CDR3 is 16 amino acids. The DNA of the CDR3 is TGTGCCAGCAGCTTCCTGGTCGGGACAATCGGAAACACCATATATTTT. It yields the protein CASSFLVGTIGNTIYF. Full variable domain (remainder filled in from reference TRBV7-9 and TRBJ1-3): DTGVSQNPRHKITKRGQNVTFRCDPISEHNRLYWYRQTLGQGPEFLTYFQNEAQLEKSRLLSDRFSAERPKGSFSTLEIQRTEQGDSAMYLCASSFLVGTIGNTIYFGEGSWLTVV.

This clone is a singleton in its sample. The chain is built from TRBV30 and TRBJ2-1, with TRBD1 identical over 8 bases. V trimming: 5 bases; J trimming: 3 bases; junction bases outside the gene matches: 3. Germline V gene lookup returns CDR1 GTSNPN and CDR2 SVGIG (reference sequence). This CDR3 has 13 residues. CDR3 loop: CAWAGQGYNEQFF. The CDR3, as DNA: TGTGCCTGGGCCGGACAGGGCTACAATGAGCAGTTCTTC.

The rearrangement links TRBV4-3 to TRBJ2-1; D may be TRBD2 (5 bases). This CDR3 has 13 amino acids. Germline values: CDR1 LGHNA, CDR2 YSLEER. Trimming pared 0 bases from V and 5 bases from J, leaving 5 bases between. This CDR3 is CASSQERDNEQFF. The CDR3 bases are TGCGCCAGCAGCCAAGAGAGGGACAATGAGCAGTTCTTC.

The chain employs TRBV5-1 and TRBJ2-1; 9 positions agree with TRBD1. V lost 3 bases to trimming and J lost 1 base; unmatched junction nucleotides: 17. Germline V gene data show CDR1 as SGHRS and CDR2 as YFSETQ. The CDR3 is 20 residues long. CDR3 sequence (DNA): TGCGCCAGCAGCTCGCCACCGGGACAGGGTATAGGACCTTCCTACAATGAGCAGTTCTTC. It codes for CASSSPPGQGIGPSYNEQFF.

The chain uses TRBV5-4 and TRBJ1-6, with a possible D match to TRBD1 (5 bases). Trimming pared 4 bases from V and 7 bases from J, leaving 18 bases between. This CDR3 comprises 16 residues. Germline V gene data show CDR1 as SGHNT and CDR2 as YYREEE (reference sequence). CDR3 loop: CASSLDSGGRNSPLHF. The CDR3 nucleotides read TGTGCCAGCAGCCTGGATAGTGGGGGGAGGAATTCACCCCTCCACTTT.

The chain is built from TRBV7-9 and TRBJ1-2, with D perhaps TRBD1 (5 bases). The germline gives CDR1 SEHNR, CDR2 FQNEAQ (reference sequence). V was trimmed by 4 bases and J by 3 bases, leaving 18 bases between them. The CDR3 sequence is 16 residues long. DNA for the CDR3: TGTGCCAGCAGCTATAACCTGGGACGGGGGGACTATGGCTACACCTTC. As protein: CASSYNLGRGDYGYTF.

The chain links TRBV25-1 to TRBJ1-1; D is ambiguous. The germline V and J ends were trimmed by 3 bases and 1 base, with 15 bases remaining between them. Germline-derived CDR1 and CDR2 are MGHDK and SYGVNS. This CDR3 comprises 16 residues. CDR3 sequence reads: CASSDSGGGRNTEAFF. CDR3 DNA: TGTGCCAGCAGTGATTCAGGCGGAGGGCGGAACACTGAAGCTTTCTTT.

The chain recombines TRBV5-1 with TRBJ2-5; TRBD1 aligns across 7 bases. Trimming removed 4 bases from V and 6 bases from J; junction bases left unmatched: 12. This CDR3 is 15 amino acids long. Germline CDR1 reads SGHRS; CDR2 reads YFSETQ. The chain's CDR3 is CASSQTGTEKQTQYF. In DNA, the CDR3 is TGCGCCAGCAGCCAGACCGGGACAGAAAAACAGACCCAGTACTTC.

The CDR3 DNA is TGTGCCAGCAGCGTAGACAGGGGGCTGTATGGCTACACCTTC. It yields the protein CASSVDRGLYGYTF. The J gene is TRBJ1-2, the V gene TRBV7-2, with 10 bases matching TRBD1. J was trimmed by 5 bases and V by 5 bases; bases with no gene match: 5. This CDR3 has 14 residues. Germline CDR1 and CDR2: SGHTA and FQGNSA. Together with reference TRBV7-2 and TRBJ1-2, the CDR3 gives the full variable domain: GAGVSQSPSNKVTEKGKDVELRCDPISGHTALYWYRQSLGQGLEFLIYFQGNSAPDKSGLPSDRFSAERTGGSVSTLTIQRTQQEDSAVYLCASSVDRGLYGYTFGSGTRLTVV.

The rearrangement joins TRBV7-9 to TRBJ1-1; maybe TRBD1 (5 bases). This CDR3 is built from 13 residues. Trimming took off 1 base at V and 6 bases at J, with 9 bases between the two ends. Germline CDR1 and CDR2: SEHNR and FQNEAQ (reference sequence). CDR3 nucleotide sequence: TGTGCCAGCAGCTTAGGAGGGGAGGCTGAAGCTTTCTTT. Translated: CASSLGGEAEAFF.

The chain has TRBV30 and TRBJ2-2; 13 nucleotides line up with TRBD2. V dropped 2 bases and J dropped 1; count of bases not matched to a gene: 10. This CDR3 is built from 19 residues. Germline CDR1 reads GTSNPN; CDR2 reads SVGIG (reference sequence). Written as DNA, the CDR3 is TGTGCCTGGAGTCGGACTAGCGGGAGACTGATTAGGAACACCGGGGAGCTGTTTTTT. It codes for CAWSRTSGRLIRNTGELFF. Together with reference TRBV30 and TRBJ2-2, the CDR3 gives the full variable domain: SQTIHQWPATLVQPVGSPLSLECTVEGTSNPNLYWYRQAAGRGLQLLFYSVGIGQISSEVPQNLSASRPQDRQFILSSKKLLLSDSGFYLCAWSRTSGRLIRNTGELFFGEGSRLTVL.

This sequence joins TRBV6-6 and TRBJ1-6; weak D call: TRBD1 (5 bases). V dropped 8 bases and J dropped 6 bases, with 20 bases sitting between them. The germline CDR1 and CDR2 sequences are MNHNY and SVGAGI (reference sequence). The CDR3 totals 16 residues. The CDR3 sequence: CASSRIPGLSNSPLHF. DNA for the CDR3: TGTGCCAGCTCCAGGATCCCGGGACTTAGTAATTCACCCCTCCACTTT.

The chain links TRBV20-1 to TRBJ1-6, with 8 bases aligning to TRBD1. Per the germline V gene, CDR1 is DFQATT and CDR2 is SNEGSKA (reference sequence). The CDR3 length is 11 residues. The CDR3 sequence is CGGQGNSPLHF. Written as DNA, the CDR3 is TGCGGTGGACAGGGCAATTCACCCCTCCACTTT.

The chain employs TRBV27 and TRBJ2-3; 7 nucleotides agree with TRBD2. This CDR3 has 19 residues. Germline loops: CDR1 MNHEY, CDR2 SMNVEV (reference sequence). V dropped 2 bases and J dropped 0; count of bases not matched to a gene: 14. Here the CDR3 DNA reads TGTGCCAGCAGTTTAAGATACAGGCCGGGGGGACTGAGCACAGATACGCAGTATTTT. Translated: CASSLRYRPGGLSTDTQYF.

The CDR3 DNA sequence: TGTGCCAGCAGCTTGAGGACAGGGAACGTCGATGAGCAGTTCTTC. This encodes CASSLRTGNVDEQFF. The rearrangement links TRBV5-4 to TRBJ2-1, with 8 bases aligning to TRBD1. Looked up from germline, CDR1 is SGHNT and CDR2 is YYREEE (reference sequence). V lost 1 base to trimming and J lost 8 bases; unmatched junction nucleotides: 8. The CDR3 spans 15 residues.

This clone has a handful of counts. The chain joins TRBV7-2 to TRBJ2-7; 10 bases agree with TRBD2. Unmatched junction bases numbered 9, after V lost 6 bases and J lost 4 bases. CDR3 length: 15 residues. Germline CDR1 SGHTA, CDR2 FQGNSA. The CDR3 loop reads CASSSPGLATYEQYF. The DNA of the CDR3 is TGTGCCAGCAGTTCTCCGGGACTAGCGACTTACGAGCAGTACTTC.